A single sample gave rise to the 6 T cell receptor beta chains below, sequenced in a study of blood T cell repertoires in COVID-19 (dated by TCRdb to 2019 to 2021). Receptor amplification or capture employed the immunoSEQ multiplex PCR assay. Entries here come from immuneACCESS through TCRdb and include only in-frame sequences with V and J called. Some clones fail to appear in such tables; in the studies checked, an unresolved V gene covers under half of the shortfall, and the cause of the remainder is unknown. This sample lists about 35,000 clones; 83% were detected once. The ten largest make up approximately 3.6% of the sample. Material: peripheral blood. The receptors were gathered from a man between 45 and 60 years old with acute or convalescent COVID-19.

The chain is built from TRBV20-1 and TRBJ1-5; the D gene is possibly TRBD1 (5 bases). This CDR3 spans 15 amino acids. The germline V gene encodes CDR1 DFQATT and CDR2 SNEGSKA (reference sequence). V gave up 3 bases and J gave up 4 bases, with 16 bases separating them. CDR3 region: CSASKSTDTNQPQHF. As DNA, the CDR3 is TGCAGTGCTAGTAAGTCGACAGACACAAATCAGCCCCAGCATTTT.

This chain connects TRBV13 to TRBJ1-3, with D possibly being TRBD1 (5 bases). Germline V CDR1 and CDR2: PRHDT, FYEKMQ (reference sequence). This CDR3 spans 19 amino acids. With 5 bases removed from V and 0 bases from J, the gap between germline ends came to 23 bases. This CDR3 reads CASSGGHNLPSISGNTIYF. The CDR3 DNA reads as TGTGCCAGCAGCGGCGGACACAATCTTCCTAGTATCTCTGGAAACACCATATATTTT.

This chain links TRBV23-1 with TRBJ2-4; perhaps TRBD1 as D (5 bases). TRBV23-1 falls under the ORF class, with uncertain function. V was clipped by 4 bases and J by 1 base, with 20 bases between them. The CDR3 runs 18 residues. CDR3 DNA: TGCGCCAGCAGTCGGCAGGGCGTAGGTAAAGGGGCCAAAAACATTCAGTACTTC. Translated, it gives CASSRQGVGKGAKNIQYF.

V gene TRBV28 combines with J gene TRBJ1-6; 9 bases align to TRBD1. CDR1 is MDHEN and CDR2 is SYDVKM in the germline V gene. V dropped 4 bases and J dropped 7; count of bases not matched to a gene: 8. The CDR3 totals 16 residues. In nucleotides, the CDR3 is TGTGCCAGCAGTTCGCCGAGGACAGGGGACAATTCACCCCTCCACTTT. Translating it yields CASSSPRTGDNSPLHF.

V and J are TRBV10-3 and TRBJ2-7, with TRBD1 identical over 7 bases. This CDR3 comprises 14 residues. Germline trimming cut 8 bases from V and 3 bases from J; bases unmatched to any gene: 10. Germline assignment: CDR1 ENHRY and CDR2 SYGVKD. The CDR3 reads CAIRPGDSGYEQYF. CDR3 bases: TGTGCCATCCGGCCCGGGGACAGCGGCTACGAGCAGTACTTC.

The CDR3 region is CASRLTGRAQETQYF. In DNA, the CDR3 is TGTGCCAGCAGACTCACAGGGCGAGCACAAGAGACCCAGTACTTC. The chain has TRBV6-5 and TRBJ2-5; the D gene is possibly TRBD1 (6 bases). Germline loops: CDR1 MNHEY, CDR2 SVGAGI. This CDR3 has 15 amino acids. The ends were cut back, 6 bases at V and 2 bases at J, with 16 bases in the middle.